This note documents a single T cell receptor (beta chain) sequence. This record comes from a study of blood T cell repertoires in COVID-19. Study information: The samples span acute and convalescent COVID-19 from the United States, Italy and Spain.

The ends lost 7 bases at V and 2 bases at J; junction bases unmatched: 9. This CDR3 is built from 15 residues. Germline V CDR1 and CDR2: MNHEY, SVGAGI. Clones were sequenced by immunoSEQ multiplex PCR, and TCRdb holds only the in-frame ones, with some missing. Counted here are about 250,000 clones, 83% occurring once; the ten biggest clones make up 5% to 6%. The rearrangement links TRBV6-5 to TRBJ2-7; 9 bases line up with TRBD2. Sequencing was carried out using peripheral blood. The clonotype was recovered from an elderly man with acute or convalescent COVID-19. CDR3 in amino acids: CASKVIAGDAYEQYF. The CDR3 DNA sequence: TGTGCCAGCAAAGTCATAGCGGGAGATGCCTACGAGCAGTACTTC.